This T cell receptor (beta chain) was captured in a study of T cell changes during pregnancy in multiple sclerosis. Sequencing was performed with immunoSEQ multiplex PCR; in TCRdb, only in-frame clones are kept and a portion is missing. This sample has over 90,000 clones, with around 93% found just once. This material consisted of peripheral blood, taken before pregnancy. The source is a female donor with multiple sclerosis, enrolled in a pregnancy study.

The CDR3 protein is CASSLLSGINDEQFF. The CDR3 DNA reads as TGCGCCAGCAGCTTGCTTAGCGGGATAAACGATGAGCAGTTCTTC. The chain combines TRBV5-1 with TRBJ2-1; 8 positions match TRBD2. The CDR3 contains 15 residues. Germline trimming cut 1 base from V and 8 bases from J; bases unmatched to any gene: 8. CDR1 is SGHRS, CDR2 YFSETQ, per germline. The variable domain in full, with the rest retrieved from reference TRBV5-1 and TRBJ2-1, is KAGVTQTPRYLIKTRGQQVTLSCSPISGHRSVSWYQQTPGQGLQFLFEYFSETQRNKGNFPGRFSGRQFSNSRSEMNVSTLELGDSALYLCASSLLSGINDEQFFGPGTRLTVL.